The sequence of this T cell receptor beta chain was determined in a study of shared clonotypes between healthy human individuals. Overall study results and limits: The researchers took only blood, and tissue repertoires probably look different. Naive subsets, compared against memory subsets, generally had larger estimated richness values. Against clonotypes common to all four donors, non-shared ones had lower generation probabilities.

Trimming removed 3 bases at V and 3 bases at J, with 12 bases between. Germline CDR1 PRHDT, CDR2 FYEKMQ (reference sequence). The CDR3 is 15 amino acids. Naive CD8 cells comprised CD45RO-negative, CCR7-positively selected cells, excluding terminally differentiated effector memory CD45RA+ cells. Sorted-subset replicate PCR reactions were performed with around 200 ng DNA, corresponding to 30,000 to 35,000 T cell genomes. The table came from immunoSEQ multiplex PCR; TCRdb's copy has only in-frame clones and leaves some out. The sample lists around 700,000 clones, roughly nine tenths seen once, with 24% in the top ten. Comment on this clone: Its target is not known.

The chain has TRBV13 and TRBJ2-1, with D perhaps being TRBD1 or TRBD2 (5 bases each). The sequence derives from a young man in good health. Sequenced material: naive CD8+ T cells sorted from blood. CDR3 bases: TGTGCCAGCAGCTTGACCGGGACGAACTACAATGAGCAGTTCTTC. The encoded protein is CASSLTGTNYNEQFF.